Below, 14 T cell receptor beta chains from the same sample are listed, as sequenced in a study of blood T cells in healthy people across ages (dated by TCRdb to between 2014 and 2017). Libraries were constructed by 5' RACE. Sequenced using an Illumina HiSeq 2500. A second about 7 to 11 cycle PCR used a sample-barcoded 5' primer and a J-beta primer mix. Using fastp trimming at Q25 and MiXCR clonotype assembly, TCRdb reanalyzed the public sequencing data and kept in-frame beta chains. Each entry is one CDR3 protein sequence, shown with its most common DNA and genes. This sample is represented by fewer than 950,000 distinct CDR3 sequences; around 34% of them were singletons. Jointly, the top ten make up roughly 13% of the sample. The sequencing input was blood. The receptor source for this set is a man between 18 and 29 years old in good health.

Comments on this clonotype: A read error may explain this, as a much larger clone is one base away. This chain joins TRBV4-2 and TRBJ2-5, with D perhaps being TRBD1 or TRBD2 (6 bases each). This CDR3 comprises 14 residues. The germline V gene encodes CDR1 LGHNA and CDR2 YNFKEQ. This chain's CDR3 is CAGSQEGGRETQYF. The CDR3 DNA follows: TGTGCCGGCAGCCAAGAGGGGGGCCGGGAGACCCAGTACTTC.

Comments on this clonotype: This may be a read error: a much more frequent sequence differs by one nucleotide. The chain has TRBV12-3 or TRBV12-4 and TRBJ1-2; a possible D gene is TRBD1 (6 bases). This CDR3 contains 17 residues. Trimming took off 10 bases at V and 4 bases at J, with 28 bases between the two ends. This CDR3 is CANRSYLVDRRPYGYTF. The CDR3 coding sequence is TGTGCCAACAGATCTTATCTAGTGGACAGACGACCCTATGGCTACACCTTC.

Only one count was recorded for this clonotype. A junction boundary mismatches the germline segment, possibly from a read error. CDR3 in DNA: TGCACCAGCAGCCAACGCCGGGACACCTACTACGAGCAGTACTTC. Translation: CTSSQRRDTYYEQYF. The J gene is TRBJ2-7, the V gene TRBV4-3; perhaps TRBD1 as D (6 bases). This CDR3 region has 15 residues. Germline V CDR1 and CDR2: LGHNA, YSLEER.

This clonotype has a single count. CDR3 DNA: TGCAGCGCGACGTCCTACACCGGGGAGCTGTTTTTT. Translation: CSATSYTGELFF. The gene calls are TRBV29-1 and TRBJ2-2; D gene unclear. With 7 bases removed from V and 3 bases from J, the gap between germline ends came to 9 bases. This CDR3 has 12 residues. The germline gives CDR1 SQVTM, CDR2 ANQGSEA.

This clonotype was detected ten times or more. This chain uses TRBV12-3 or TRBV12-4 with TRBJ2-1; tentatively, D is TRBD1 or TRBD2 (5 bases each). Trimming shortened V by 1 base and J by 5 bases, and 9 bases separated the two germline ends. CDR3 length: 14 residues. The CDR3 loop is CASSLGGIDNEQFF. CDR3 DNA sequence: TGTGCCAGCAGTTTAGGGGGGATAGACAATGAGCAGTTCTTC.

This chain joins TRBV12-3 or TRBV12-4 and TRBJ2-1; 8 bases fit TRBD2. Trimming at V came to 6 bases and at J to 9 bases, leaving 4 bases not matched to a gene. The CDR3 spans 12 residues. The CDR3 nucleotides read TGTGCCAGCAGCCTAGCGGGTCTTGAGCAGTTCTTC. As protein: CASSLAGLEQFF.

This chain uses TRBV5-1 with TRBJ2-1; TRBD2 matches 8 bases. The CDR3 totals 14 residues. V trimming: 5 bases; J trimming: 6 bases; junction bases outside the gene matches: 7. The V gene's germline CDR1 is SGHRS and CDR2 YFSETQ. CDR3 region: CASRLGLAPNEQFF. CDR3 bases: TGCGCCAGCAGACTCGGACTAGCCCCCAATGAGCAGTTCTTC.

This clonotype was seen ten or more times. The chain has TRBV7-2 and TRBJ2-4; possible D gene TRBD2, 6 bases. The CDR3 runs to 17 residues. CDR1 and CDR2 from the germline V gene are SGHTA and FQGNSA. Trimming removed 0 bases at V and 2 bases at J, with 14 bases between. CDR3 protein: CASSLARGYEPKNIQYF. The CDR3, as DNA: TGTGCCAGCAGCTTAGCCCGGGGGTATGAGCCCAAAAACATTCAGTACTTC.

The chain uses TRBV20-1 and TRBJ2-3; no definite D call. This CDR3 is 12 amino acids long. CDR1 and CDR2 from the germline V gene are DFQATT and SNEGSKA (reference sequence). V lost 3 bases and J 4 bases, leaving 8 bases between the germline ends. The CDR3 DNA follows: TGCAGTGCTAGTCGGAATTCAGATACGCAGTATTTT. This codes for CSASRNSDTQYF.

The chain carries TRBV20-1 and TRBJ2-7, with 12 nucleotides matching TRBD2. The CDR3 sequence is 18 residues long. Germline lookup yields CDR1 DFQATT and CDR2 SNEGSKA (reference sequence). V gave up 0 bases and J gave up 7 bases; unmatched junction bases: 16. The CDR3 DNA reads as TGCAGTGCTAGAGATTTACTAGCGGGGGGCCTTACCTACAATGAGCAGTACTTC. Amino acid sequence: CSARDLLAGGLTYNEQYF.

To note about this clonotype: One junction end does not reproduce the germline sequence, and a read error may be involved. The CDR3 is CTSSWGTTGGEQYF. The DNA of the CDR3 is TGTACCAGCAGTTGGGGAACGACAGGCGGTGAGCAGTACTTC. The chain carries TRBV12-3 or TRBV12-4 and TRBJ2-5, with D perhaps matching TRBD1 (6 bases). The CDR3 covers 14 residues.

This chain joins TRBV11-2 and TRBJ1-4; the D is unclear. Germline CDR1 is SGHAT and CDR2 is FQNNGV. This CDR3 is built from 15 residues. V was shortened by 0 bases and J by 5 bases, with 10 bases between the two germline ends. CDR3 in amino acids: CASSLDRLRNEKLFF. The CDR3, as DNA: TGTGCCAGCAGCTTAGACCGTCTGAGGAATGAAAAACTGTTTTTT. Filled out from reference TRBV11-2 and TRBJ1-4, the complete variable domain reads EAGVAQSPRYKIIEKRQSVAFWCNPISGHATLYWYQQILGQGPKLLIQFQNNGVVDDSQLPKDRFSAERLKGVDSTLKIQPAKLEDSAVYLCASSLDRLRNEKLFFGSGTQLSVL.

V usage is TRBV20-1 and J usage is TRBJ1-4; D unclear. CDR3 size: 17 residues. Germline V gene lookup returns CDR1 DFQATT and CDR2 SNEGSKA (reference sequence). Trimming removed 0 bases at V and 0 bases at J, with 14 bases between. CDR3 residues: CSARDLPGNATNEKLFF. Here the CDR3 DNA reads TGCAGTGCTAGAGATTTGCCGGGGAATGCAACTAATGAAAAACTGTTTTTT.

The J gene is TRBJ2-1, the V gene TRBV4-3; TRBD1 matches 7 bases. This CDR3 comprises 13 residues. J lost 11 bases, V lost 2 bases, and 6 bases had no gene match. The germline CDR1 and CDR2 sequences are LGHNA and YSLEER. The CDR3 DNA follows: TGCGCCAGCAGCCAACGCCCGGGACAGAAGCAGTTCTTC. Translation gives CASSQRPGQKQFF.